The text below deals with one T cell receptor beta chain. Its antigen is still unknown. The record has no base qualities; no much larger clone is one base away. Sequences GTSNPN (CDR1) and SVGIG (CDR2) are obtained from the germline V gene (reference sequence). The CDR3 numbers 18 residues from cysteine through phenylalanine. Only the CDR3 DNA stays, 54 bases, in frame from base 1. Germline trimming amounts to 0 bases on V and 0 bases on J, with 11 as the count of junction bases outside the gene matches. The entry originates in a study of technical replicates of blood from a few donors (dated by TCRdb to 2016 to 2017). Library preparation was by the immunoSEQ multiplex PCR assay. The clones in this table, taken by TCRdb from immuneACCESS, are in-frame only. Not every clone is retained; where verified, under half of the shortfall comes from an unresolved V gene, and the cause of the rest is unknown. In all, the sample holds roughly 59,000 clones, and 86% of those were seen once. The top ten hold approximately 5.4% of the sample.

The rearranged segments are TRBV30 and TRBJ2-3; the junction holds 8 bases that match TRBD2. The specimen was PBMCs. The receptor was isolated from a human donor in good health. Some clones in this sample may be carry-over from other donors' samples. The DNA reads as follows: TGTGCCTGGAGTGTACTAGGGCCGGCTAGCGGGAGCACAGATACGCAGTATTTT. Translated, this gives CAWSVLGPASGSTDTQYF.